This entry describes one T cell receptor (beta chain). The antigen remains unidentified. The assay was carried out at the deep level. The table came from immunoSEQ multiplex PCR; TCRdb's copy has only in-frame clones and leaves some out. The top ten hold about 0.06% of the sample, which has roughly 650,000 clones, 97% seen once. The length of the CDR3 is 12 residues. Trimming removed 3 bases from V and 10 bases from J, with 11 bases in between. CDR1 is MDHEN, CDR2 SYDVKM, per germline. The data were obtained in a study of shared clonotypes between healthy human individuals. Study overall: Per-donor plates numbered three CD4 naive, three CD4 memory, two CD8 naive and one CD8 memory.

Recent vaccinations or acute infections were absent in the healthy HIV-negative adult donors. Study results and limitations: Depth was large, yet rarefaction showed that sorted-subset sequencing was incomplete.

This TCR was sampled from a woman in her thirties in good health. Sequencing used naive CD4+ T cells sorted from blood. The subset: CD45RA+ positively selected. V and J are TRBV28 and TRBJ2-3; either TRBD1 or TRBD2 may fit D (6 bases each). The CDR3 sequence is CASSFRRGAQYF. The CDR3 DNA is TGTGCCAGCAGTTTTAGGAGGGGGGCGCAGTATTTT.